Described below is a single T cell receptor beta chain sequence and its context. The data belong to a study of OX40 agonist ivuxolimab in advanced cancers. Trimming removed 4 bases at V and 0 bases at J, with 11 bases between. The germline V gene encodes CDR1 SGDLS and CDR2 YYNGEE. The CDR3 totals 14 residues. Produced via immunoSEQ multiplex PCR; TCRdb's table is partial and in-frame only. The sample carries 25,000 to 35,000 clones, about 83% recorded once. The clonotype comes from an adult with an advanced solid tumor such as melanoma, head and neck, liver or kidney cancer. The material sequenced was CD4+ or CD8+ T cells sorted from blood, taken in a trial of the OX40 agonist ivuxolimab. The rearrangement uses TRBV9 and TRBJ2-7; no clear D gene. The chain's CDR3 is CASSPTGRSYEQYF. CDR3 bases: TGTGCCAGCAGCCCTACCGGCCGCTCCTACGAGCAGTACTTC.